This TCR beta chain was sequenced for a study of cytomegalovirus exposure and HLA in healthy donors. Germline trimming cut 0 bases from V and 4 bases from J; bases unmatched to any gene: 5. Germline V lookup: CDR1 SGDLS, CDR2 YYNGEE. The CDR3 has 16 amino acids. 60 Vbeta and 13 Jbeta primers were used in PCR. Clones were read by immunoSEQ multiplex PCR, and TCRdb kept only the in-frame ones, dropping some. The sample records around 130,000 clones, around 72% being singletons. The source is a woman aged 40-49 years in good health and CMV-seronegative. The sequencing input was PBMCs. The rearrangement links TRBV9 to TRBJ2-3; 10 nucleotides align to TRBD2. The CDR3 is CASSVALAGASDTQYF. CDR3 nucleotide sequence: TGTGCCAGCAGCGTAGCTCTAGCGGGAGCCTCAGATACGCAGTATTTT.